This T cell receptor beta chain was found in a study of early T cells in non-severe SARS-CoV-2 infection. In the study overall: The study sequenced bulk RNA from unsorted whole blood, with chains unpaired.

TCRdb reprocessed the 5' RACE reads via MiXCR and lists one record per CDR3 protein. The top ten clones hold roughly 8% of a sample with roughly 86,000 distinct CDR3 sequences, 5% to 7% of them seen once. Germline trimming cut 1 base from V and 4 bases from J; bases unmatched to any gene: 3. This CDR3 is 15 amino acids long. The germline V gene encodes CDR1 KGHSH and CDR2 LQKENI. The receptor was derived from an adult who was a healthcare worker with PCR-confirmed SARS-CoV-2 infection or an uninfected control (not recorded which). This chain connects TRBV18 to TRBJ2-2; 7 bases match TRBD1. The specimen sequenced was whole blood. CDR3: CASSPLTGFTGELFF. CDR3 nucleotides: TGTGCCAGCTCACCACTGACAGGGTTCACCGGGGAGCTGTTTTTT.